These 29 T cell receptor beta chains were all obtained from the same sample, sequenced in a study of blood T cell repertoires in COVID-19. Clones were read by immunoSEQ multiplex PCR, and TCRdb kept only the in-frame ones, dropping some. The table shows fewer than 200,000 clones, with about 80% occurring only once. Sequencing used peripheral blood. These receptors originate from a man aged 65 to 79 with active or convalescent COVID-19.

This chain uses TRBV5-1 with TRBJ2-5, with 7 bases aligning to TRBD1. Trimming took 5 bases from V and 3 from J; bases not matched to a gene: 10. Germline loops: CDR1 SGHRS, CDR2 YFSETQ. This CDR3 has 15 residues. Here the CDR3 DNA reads TGCGCCAGCAGACGGACAGGTGGGTCGGAAGAGACCCAGTACTTC. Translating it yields CASRRTGGSEETQYF.

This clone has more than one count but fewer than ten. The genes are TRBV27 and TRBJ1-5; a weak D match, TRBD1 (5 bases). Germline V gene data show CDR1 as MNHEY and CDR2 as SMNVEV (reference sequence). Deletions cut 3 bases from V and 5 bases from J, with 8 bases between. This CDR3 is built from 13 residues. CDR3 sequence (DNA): TGTGCCAGCAGTTTGGAGGGGCATCAGCCCCAGCATTTT. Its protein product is CASSLEGHQPQHF.

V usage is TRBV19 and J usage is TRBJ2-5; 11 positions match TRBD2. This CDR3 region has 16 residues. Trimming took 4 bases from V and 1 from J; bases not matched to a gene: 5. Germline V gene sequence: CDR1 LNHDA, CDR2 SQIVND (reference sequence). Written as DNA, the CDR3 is TGTGCCAGTAGTAAGACTAGCGGGGCCCGCCAAGAGACCCAGTACTTC. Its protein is CASSKTSGARQETQYF. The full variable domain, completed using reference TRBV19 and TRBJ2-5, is DGGITQSPKYLFRKEGQNVTLSCEQNLNHDAMYWYRQDPGQGLRLIYYSQIVNDFQKGDIAEGYSVSREKKESFPLTVTSAQKNPTAFYLCASSKTSGARQETQYFGPGTRLLVL.

The CDR3 reads CASSEVAGEGEQFF. The DNA of the CDR3 is TGTGCCAGCAGTGAGGTAGCGGGGGAGGGTGAGCAGTTCTTC. The J gene is TRBJ2-1, the V gene TRBV2, with TRBD2 matching over 9 bases. The CDR3 spans 14 residues. V was clipped by 3 bases and J by 9 bases; unmatched bases: 6. Per germline, CDR1 SNHLY and CDR2 FYNNEI. Complete variable domain (other parts from reference TRBV2 and TRBJ2-1): EPEVTQTPSHQVTQMGQEVILRCVPISNHLYFYWYRQILGQKVEFLVSFYNNEISEKSEIFDDQFSVERPDGSNFTLKIRSTKLEDSAMYFCASSEVAGEGEQFFGPGTRLTVL.

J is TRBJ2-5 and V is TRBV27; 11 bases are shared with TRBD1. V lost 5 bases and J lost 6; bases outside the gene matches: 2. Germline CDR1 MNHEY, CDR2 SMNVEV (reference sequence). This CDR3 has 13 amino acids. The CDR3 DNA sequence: TGTGCCAGCAGTCAGGACAGGGGGCAGACCCAGTACTTC. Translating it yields CASSQDRGQTQYF.

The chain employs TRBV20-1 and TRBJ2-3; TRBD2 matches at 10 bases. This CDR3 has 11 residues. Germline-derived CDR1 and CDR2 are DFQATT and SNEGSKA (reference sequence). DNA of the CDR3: TGCACGAGCGGGAGGGCAGATACGCAGTATTTT. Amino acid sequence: CTSGRADTQYF.

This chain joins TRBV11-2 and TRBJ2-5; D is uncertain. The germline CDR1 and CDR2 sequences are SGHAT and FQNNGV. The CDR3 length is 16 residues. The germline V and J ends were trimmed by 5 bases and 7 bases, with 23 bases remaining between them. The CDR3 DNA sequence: TGTGCCAGCAGCCTACCCTCTCTAGGCCCCGGCGGGACCCAGTACTTC. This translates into CASSLPSLGPGGTQYF.

DNA of the CDR3: TGTGCCAGTAGTATACCGGGACAGAACACAGATACGCAGTATTTT. This gives the protein CASSIPGQNTDTQYF. This chain connects TRBV19 to TRBJ2-3; 7 positions agree with TRBD1. The germline V gene encodes CDR1 LNHDA and CDR2 SQIVND (reference sequence). CDR3 size: 15 residues. V trimming: 2 bases; J trimming: 2 bases; junction bases outside the gene matches: 4.

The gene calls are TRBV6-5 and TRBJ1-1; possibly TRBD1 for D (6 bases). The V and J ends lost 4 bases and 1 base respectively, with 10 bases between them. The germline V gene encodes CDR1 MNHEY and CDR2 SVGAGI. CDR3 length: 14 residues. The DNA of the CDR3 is TGTGCCAGCAGTTTACAGGGTTCGAACACTGAAGCTTTCTTT. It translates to CASSLQGSNTEAFF.

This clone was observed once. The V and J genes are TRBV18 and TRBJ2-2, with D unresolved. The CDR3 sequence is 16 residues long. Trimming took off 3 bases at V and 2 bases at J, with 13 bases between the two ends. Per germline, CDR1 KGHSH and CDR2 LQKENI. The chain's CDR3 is CASSPRLPSNTGELFF. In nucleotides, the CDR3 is TGTGCCAGCTCACCGCGGTTGCCGTCTAACACCGGGGAGCTGTTTTTT.

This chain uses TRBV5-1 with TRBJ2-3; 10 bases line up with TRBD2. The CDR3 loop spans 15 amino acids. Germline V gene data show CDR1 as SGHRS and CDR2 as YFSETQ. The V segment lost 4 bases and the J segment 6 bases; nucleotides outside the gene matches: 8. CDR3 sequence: CASSLSGRFGDTQYF. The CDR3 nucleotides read TGCGCCAGCAGCCTTAGCGGGAGGTTTGGGGATACGCAGTATTTT.

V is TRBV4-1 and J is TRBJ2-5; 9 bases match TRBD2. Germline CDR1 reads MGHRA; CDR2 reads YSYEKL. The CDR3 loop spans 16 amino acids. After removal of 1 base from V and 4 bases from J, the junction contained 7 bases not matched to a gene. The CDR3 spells CASSQAWREGPETQYF. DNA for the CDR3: TGCGCCAGCAGCCAAGCATGGCGGGAGGGCCCAGAGACCCAGTACTTC.

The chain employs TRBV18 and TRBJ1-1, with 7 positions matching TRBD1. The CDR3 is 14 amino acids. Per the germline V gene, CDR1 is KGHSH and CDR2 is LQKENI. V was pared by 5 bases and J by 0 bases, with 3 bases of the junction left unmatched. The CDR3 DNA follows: TGTGCCAGCTCAAGGGACAGCTTGAACACTGAAGCTTTCTTT. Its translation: CASSRDSLNTEAFF.

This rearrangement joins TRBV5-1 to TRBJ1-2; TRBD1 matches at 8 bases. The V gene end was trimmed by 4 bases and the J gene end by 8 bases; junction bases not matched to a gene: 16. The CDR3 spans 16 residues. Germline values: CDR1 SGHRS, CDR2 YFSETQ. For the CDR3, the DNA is TGCGCCAGCAGCCCCATCCTTTCAGGGGGCGCGGCCGGCTACACCTTC. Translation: CASSPILSGGAAGYTF. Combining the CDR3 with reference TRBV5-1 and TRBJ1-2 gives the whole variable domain KAGVTQTPRYLIKTRGQQVTLSCSPISGHRSVSWYQQTPGQGLQFLFEYFSETQRNKGNFPGRFSGRQFSNSRSEMNVSTLELGDSALYLCASSPILSGGAAGYTFGSGTRLTVV.

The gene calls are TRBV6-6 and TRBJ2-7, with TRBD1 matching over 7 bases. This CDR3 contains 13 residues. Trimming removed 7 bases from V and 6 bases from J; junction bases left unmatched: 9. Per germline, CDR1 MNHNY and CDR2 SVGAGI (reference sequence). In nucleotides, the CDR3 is TGTGCCAGCACCTCGGACAGGTCGGCCGAGCAGTACTTC. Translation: CASTSDRSAEQYF.

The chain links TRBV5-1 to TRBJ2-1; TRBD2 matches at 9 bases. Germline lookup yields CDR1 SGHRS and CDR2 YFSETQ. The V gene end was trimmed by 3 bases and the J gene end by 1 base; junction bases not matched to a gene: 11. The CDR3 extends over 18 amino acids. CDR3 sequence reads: CASSSAALAGPSYNEQFF. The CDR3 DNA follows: TGCGCCAGCAGCTCCGCCGCCCTAGCGGGGCCTTCCTACAATGAGCAGTTCTTC. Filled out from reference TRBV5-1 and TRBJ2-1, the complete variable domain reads KAGVTQTPRYLIKTRGQQVTLSCSPISGHRSVSWYQQTPGQGLQFLFEYFSETQRNKGNFPGRFSGRQFSNSRSEMNVSTLELGDSALYLCASSSAALAGPSYNEQFFGPGTRLTVL.

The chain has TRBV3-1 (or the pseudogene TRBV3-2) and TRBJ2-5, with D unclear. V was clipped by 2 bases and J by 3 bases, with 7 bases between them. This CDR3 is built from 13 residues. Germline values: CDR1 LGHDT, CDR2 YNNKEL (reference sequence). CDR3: CASSQLPKETQYF. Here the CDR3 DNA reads TGTGCCAGCAGCCAACTACCCAAAGAGACCCAGTACTTC.

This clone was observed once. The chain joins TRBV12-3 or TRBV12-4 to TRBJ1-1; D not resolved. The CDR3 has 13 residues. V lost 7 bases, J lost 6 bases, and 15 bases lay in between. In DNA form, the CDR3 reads TGTGCCAGCATAAGGCTAGTTAATGCTGAAGCTTTCTTT. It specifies CASIRLVNAEAFF.

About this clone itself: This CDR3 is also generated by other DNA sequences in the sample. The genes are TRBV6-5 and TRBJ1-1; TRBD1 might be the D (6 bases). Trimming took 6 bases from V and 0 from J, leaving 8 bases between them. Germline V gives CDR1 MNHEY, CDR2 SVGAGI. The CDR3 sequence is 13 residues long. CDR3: CASRQGLNTEAFF. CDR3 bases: TGTGCCAGCAGACAGGGCTTGAACACTGAAGCTTTCTTT.

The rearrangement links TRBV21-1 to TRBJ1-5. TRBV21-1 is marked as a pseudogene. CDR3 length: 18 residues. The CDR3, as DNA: TGTGCCAGCAGCAAAGCTAGGGCCCTAGCAGGTAGCAATCAGCCCCAGCATTTT. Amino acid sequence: CASSKARALAGSNQPQHF.

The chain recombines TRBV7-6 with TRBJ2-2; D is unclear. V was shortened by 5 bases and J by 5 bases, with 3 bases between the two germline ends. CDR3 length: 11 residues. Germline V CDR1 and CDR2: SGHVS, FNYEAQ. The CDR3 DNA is TGTGCCAGCAGCCAAACCGGGGAGCTGTTTTTT. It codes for CASSQTGELFF.

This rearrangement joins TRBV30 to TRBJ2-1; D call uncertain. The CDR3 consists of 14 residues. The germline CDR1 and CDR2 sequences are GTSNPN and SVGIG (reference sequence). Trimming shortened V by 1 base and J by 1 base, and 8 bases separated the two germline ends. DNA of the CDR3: TGTGCCTGGAGTGCTATAGAATCCTACAATGAGCAGTTCTTC. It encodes CAWSAIESYNEQFF.

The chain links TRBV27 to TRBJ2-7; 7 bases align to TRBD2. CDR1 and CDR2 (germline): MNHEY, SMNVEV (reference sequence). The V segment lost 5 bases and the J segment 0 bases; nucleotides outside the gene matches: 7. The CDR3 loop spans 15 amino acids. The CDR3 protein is CASSPPLAASYEQYF. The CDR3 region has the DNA TGTGCCAGCAGTCCCCCCCTAGCGGCCTCCTACGAGCAGTACTTC.

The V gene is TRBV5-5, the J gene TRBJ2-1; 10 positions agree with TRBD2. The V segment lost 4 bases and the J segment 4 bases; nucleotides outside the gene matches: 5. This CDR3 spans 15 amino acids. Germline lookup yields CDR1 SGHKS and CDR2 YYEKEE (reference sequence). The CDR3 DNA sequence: TGTGCCAGCAGCGTGCTAGCGGGAGTGTACAATGAGCAGTTCTTC. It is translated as CASSVLAGVYNEQFF.

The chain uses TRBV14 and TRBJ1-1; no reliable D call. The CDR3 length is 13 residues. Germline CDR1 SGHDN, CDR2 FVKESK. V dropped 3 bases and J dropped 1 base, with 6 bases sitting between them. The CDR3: CASSQERNTEAFF. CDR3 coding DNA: TGTGCCAGCAGCCAGGAGAGGAACACTGAAGCTTTCTTT.

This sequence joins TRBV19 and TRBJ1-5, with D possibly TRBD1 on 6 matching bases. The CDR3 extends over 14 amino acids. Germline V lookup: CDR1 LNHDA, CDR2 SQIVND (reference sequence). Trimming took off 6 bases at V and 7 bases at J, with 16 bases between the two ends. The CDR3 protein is CASRKGESGQPQHF. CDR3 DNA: TGTGCCAGTAGAAAGGGGGAGAGCGGCCAGCCCCAGCATTTT.

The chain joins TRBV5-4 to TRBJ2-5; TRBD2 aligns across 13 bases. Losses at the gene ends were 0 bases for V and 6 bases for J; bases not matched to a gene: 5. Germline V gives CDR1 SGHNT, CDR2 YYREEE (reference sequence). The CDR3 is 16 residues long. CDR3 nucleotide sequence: TGTGCCAGCAGCTTGGTGACTAGCGGGAGGCGAAAGACCCAGTACTTC. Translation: CASSLVTSGRRKTQYF.

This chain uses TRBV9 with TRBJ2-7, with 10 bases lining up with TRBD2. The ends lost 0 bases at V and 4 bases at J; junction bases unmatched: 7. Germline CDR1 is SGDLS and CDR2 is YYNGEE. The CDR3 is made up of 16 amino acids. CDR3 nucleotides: TGTGCCAGCAGCGTAGGCCCTAGCGGGAGTACTTACGAGCAGTACTTC. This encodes CASSVGPSGSTYEQYF.

The CDR3 bases are TGTGCCAGCATCCGAACAGGGGTGGCTGAAGCTTTCTTT. Amino acid sequence: CASIRTGVAEAFF. The rearrangement joins TRBV2 to TRBJ1-1; TRBD1 aligns across 7 bases. Germline assignment: CDR1 SNHLY and CDR2 FYNNEI. The CDR3 has 13 amino acids. Unmatched junction bases numbered 8, after V lost 7 bases and J lost 6 bases.